This entry features one T cell receptor (beta chain) sequence. No antigen is known for it. The CDR3 has 14 residues. Germline CDR1 and CDR2: SGHDT and YYEEEE. Trimming stripped 4 bases from V and 0 bases from J, with 11 bases between. cDNA libraries for TCR alpha and TCR beta, carrying sample barcodes and UMIs, came from 5'RACE with constant-segment primers. TCRdb re-analysed the 5' RACE reads in MiXCR, keeping a single row per CDR3 protein. The table lists a few hundred thousand distinct CDR3 sequences, approximately 14% of them singletons. These data originate in a study of T-cell memory formation after mild COVID-19. General study points: Pre-infection memory harbored some responding clones, suggesting cross-reactive memory joined. The authors did not confirm SARS-CoV-2 specificity of second-wave clones peaking day 37. Clones shrinking from day 15 to 85 showed even CD4/CD8 mixes; later expanders tilted CD4+.

This chain uses TRBV5-6 with TRBJ2-7; possibly TRBD1 for D (6 bases). The origin of this receptor is a man between 18 and 35 years old who had mild COVID-19 (a few samples of this study predate the infection). Cell type and time point are not known. Sequencing was performed on PBMCs or a T cell subset sorted from them (not recorded which). CDR3 sequence (DNA): TGTGCCAGCAGCCCCGTAGGGGGCTCCTACGAGCAGTACTTC. Translated: CASSPVGGSYEQYF.